The 31 T cell receptor beta chains below all came from one sample that was sequenced in a study of blood T cell repertoires in COVID-19. The data were produced by immunoSEQ multiplex PCR, yet TCRdb's version contains in-frame clones alone and is incomplete. This table has approximately 200,000 clones, 75% to 90% appearing once. Material: PBMCs or T cells enriched from blood (not recorded which). These TCRs come from a woman in her twenties or thirties who had been exposed to COVID-19.

In nucleotides, the CDR3 is TGTGCCAGCAGTCCGACTAGCGGGGGGGCTGGGAGCACAGATACGCAGTATTTT. Its protein is CASSPTSGGAGSTDTQYF. The chain recombines TRBV27 with TRBJ2-3, with 14 bases fitting TRBD2. V was clipped by 5 bases and J by 0 bases; unmatched bases: 7. The CDR3 runs to 18 residues. Germline loops: CDR1 MNHEY, CDR2 SMNVEV (reference sequence).

The rearrangement uses TRBV11-3 and TRBJ2-3; no definite D call. CDR1 is SGHNT, CDR2 YENEEA, per germline. Trimming left V 1 base short and J 2 bases short, with 7 bases between. The length of the CDR3 is 14 residues. In DNA form, the CDR3 reads TGTGCCAGCAGCTTAGGAGGTTCCACAGATACGCAGTATTTT. The encoded protein is CASSLGGSTDTQYF. The full variable domain, completed using reference TRBV11-3 and TRBJ2-3, is EAGVVQSPRYKIIEKKQPVAFWCNPISGHNTLYWYLQNLGQGPELLIRYENEEAVDDSQLPKDRFSAERLKGVDSTLKIQPAELGDSAVYLCASSLGGSTDTQYFGPGTRLTVL.

The chain couples TRBV19 to TRBJ1-5; the D is unclear. This CDR3 contains 12 residues. The V gene lost 5 bases and the J gene lost 9 bases, with 11 bases spanning the gap. Germline CDR1 is LNHDA and CDR2 is SQIVND (reference sequence). The CDR3 DNA sequence: TGTGCCAGTAGTCCAGCGGAGGTGCCCCAGCATTTT. The encoded protein is CASSPAEVPQHF.

The genes are TRBV10-1 and TRBJ2-7; a possible D gene is TRBD1 (5 bases). V lost 4 bases and J 0 bases, leaving 7 bases between the germline ends. Germline lookup yields CDR1 WNHNN and CDR2 SYGVQD (reference sequence). There are 13 residues in the CDR3. This CDR3 reads CASSGQYSYEQYF. The CDR3 coding sequence is TGCGCCAGCAGTGGACAGTACTCCTACGAGCAGTACTTC.

The V gene is TRBV7-9, the J gene TRBJ2-1; 9 positions match TRBD1. CDR3 length: 15 residues. Germline CDR1 is SEHNR and CDR2 is FQNEAQ (reference sequence). The junction had 11 bases not matched to a gene; V was cut back by 5 bases and J by 9 bases. DNA for the CDR3: TGTGCCAGCAGCCCAAAAGGGACAGGGCTTGGTGAGCAGTTCTTC. Translating it yields CASSPKGTGLGEQFF.

The chain combines TRBV19 with TRBJ2-5, with 7 nucleotides matching TRBD1. The CDR3 covers 14 residues. V trimming: 3 bases; J trimming: 6 bases; junction bases outside the gene matches: 7. CDR1 and CDR2 from the germline V gene are LNHDA and SQIVND (reference sequence). The CDR3: CASSMTGSWKTQYF. In nucleotides, the CDR3 is TGTGCCAGTAGTATGACAGGGAGTTGGAAGACCCAGTACTTC.

The chain uses TRBV9 and TRBJ1-2; no clear D. The germline V gene encodes CDR1 SGDLS and CDR2 YYNGEE. CDR3 length equals 13 residues. The V and J ends lost 7 bases and 4 bases respectively, with 14 bases between them. DNA of the CDR3: TGTGCCAGCTCCCTAACCGAAACCTATGGCTACACCTTC. Translated, it gives CASSLTETYGYTF.

J is TRBJ2-7 and V is TRBV18; D perhaps matches TRBD2 (6 bases). Germline V gene lookup returns CDR1 KGHSH and CDR2 LQKENI. The CDR3 is 15 amino acids. The germline V and J ends were trimmed by 0 bases and 7 bases, with 16 bases remaining between them. In DNA form, the CDR3 reads TGTGCCAGCTCACCACCCCTAGCGCAAACGAAGGAGCAGTACTTC. This codes for CASSPPLAQTKEQYF.

J is TRBJ1-6 and V is TRBV3-1 (or the pseudogene TRBV3-2); D is uncertain. This CDR3 spans 15 amino acids. CDR1 and CDR2 from the germline V gene are LGHDT and YNNKEL (reference sequence). Deletions cut 1 base from V and 7 bases from J, with 11 bases between. The CDR3 DNA follows: TGTGCCAGCAGCCAAGGTCAGGCTTCGAATTCACCCCTCCACTTT. Amino acid sequence: CASSQGQASNSPLHF.

J is TRBJ1-4 and V is TRBV5-1, with 7 bases aligning to TRBD1. Germline V gene sequence: CDR1 SGHRS, CDR2 YFSETQ. This CDR3 contains 16 residues. Unmatched junction bases numbered 6, after V lost 4 bases and J lost 0 bases. CDR3 sequence reads: CASSQTGTATNEKLFF. The CDR3 nucleotides read TGCGCCAGCAGCCAGACAGGGACCGCAACTAATGAAAAACTGTTTTTT. Looking up the rest from reference TRBV5-1 and TRBJ1-4 gives the full variable domain: KAGVTQTPRYLIKTRGQQVTLSCSPISGHRSVSWYQQTPGQGLQFLFEYFSETQRNKGNFPGRFSGRQFSNSRSEMNVSTLELGDSALYLCASSQTGTATNEKLFFGSGTQLSVL.

V gene TRBV3-1 (or the pseudogene TRBV3-2) combines with J gene TRBJ1-5, with TRBD1 matching over 7 bases. The ends lost 4 bases at V and 7 bases at J; junction bases unmatched: 7. There are 14 residues in the CDR3. In germline, CDR1 is LGHDT, CDR2 YNNKEL (reference sequence). CDR3 DNA sequence: TGTGCCAGCAGCCCCTCAGGGGGAGGACAGCCCCAGCATTTT. Protein product: CASSPSGGGQPQHF.

The V and J genes are TRBV29-1 and TRBJ2-3; D remains ambiguous. The germline gives CDR1 SQVTM, CDR2 ANQGSEA. The CDR3 length is 12 residues. The V and J ends lost 3 bases and 5 bases respectively, with 9 bases between them. The DNA of the CDR3 is TGCAGCGTTGAGGTTCGAGGAGATACGCAGTATTTT. Its translation is CSVEVRGDTQYF.

The chain is built from TRBV11-2 and TRBJ1-1; the match to TRBD1 covers 8 bases. J gave up 10 bases and V 4 bases, and 2 bases lay outside the gene matches. There are 11 residues in the CDR3. CDR1 is SGHAT, CDR2 FQNNGV, per germline. The CDR3: CASSSGGVAFF. The CDR3 DNA reads TGTGCCAGCAGCTCAGGGGGCGTAGCTTTCTTT.

DNA of the CDR3: TGTGCCAGCAGTTTATCGAGCACCGGGGAGCTGTTTTTT. Protein: CASSLSSTGELFF. The J gene is TRBJ2-2, the V gene TRBV27; D gene uncertain. The CDR3 consists of 13 residues. Between the trimmed V and J ends, which lost 0 bases and 4 bases, there was a span of 3 bases. Germline CDR1 MNHEY, CDR2 SMNVEV (reference sequence).

V is TRBV21-1 and J is TRBJ1-1. TRBV21-1 is termed a pseudogene. This CDR3 spans 15 amino acids. CDR3 DNA: TGTGCCAGCAGCAAATGGGTCCGGGTCGAAGGCGAAGCTTTCTTT. This gives the protein CASSKWVRVEGEAFF.

This rearrangement joins TRBV9 to TRBJ1-2; 7 bases agree with TRBD1. The CDR3 contains 15 residues. The germline V gene encodes CDR1 SGDLS and CDR2 YYNGEE. V was pared by 0 bases and J by 4 bases, with 6 bases of the junction left unmatched. DNA of the CDR3: TGTGCCAGCAGCGTAGAAGGGACAGTTATCTATGGCTACACCTTC. Translation gives CASSVEGTVIYGYTF.

The sample holds one count of this clone. The gene calls are TRBV24-1 and TRBJ2-7; 7 positions agree with TRBD1. Germline V gives CDR1 KGHDR, CDR2 SFDVKD. The V and J ends lost 9 bases and 2 bases, in that order; junction bases with no gene match: 6. This CDR3 is 13 amino acids long. CDR3 in DNA: TGTGCCACCTCCGGGGACAGCACCTACGAGCAGTACTTC. The encoded protein is CATSGDSTYEQYF.

This clone occurred once. The chain uses TRBV6-5 and TRBJ2-7; possible D gene TRBD2, 7 bases. Looked up from germline, CDR1 is MNHEY and CDR2 is SVGAGI. This CDR3 spans 14 amino acids. Trimming took off 7 bases at V and 0 bases at J, with 13 bases between the two ends. CDR3 protein: CASNLRGPSYEQYF. CDR3 DNA: TGTGCCAGCAACCTGCGGGGGCCCTCCTACGAGCAGTACTTC.

The chain employs TRBV23-1 and TRBJ1-6, with D possibly matching TRBD1 (6 bases). TRBV23-1 is placed among ORFs of uncertain function. This CDR3 is 17 amino acids long. V gave up 3 bases and J gave up 7 bases, with 19 bases separating them. CDR3 amino acids: CASSHPPGARNNSPLHF. In nucleotides, the CDR3 is TGCGCCAGCAGTCATCCCCCAGGGGCCAGAAACAATTCACCCCTCCACTTT.

The CDR3 sequence is CASSLVGTAIYEQYF. CDR3 nucleotides: TGTGCCAGCAGCTTAGTAGGGACAGCAATTTACGAGCAGTACTTC. The genes are TRBV11-2 and TRBJ2-7, with 7 bases identical to TRBD1. CDR1 is SGHAT and CDR2 is FQNNGV in the germline V gene. CDR3 length: 15 residues. J lost 4 bases, V lost 1 base, and 7 bases had no gene match.

This clone was detected once. The rearrangement links TRBV7-8 to TRBJ2-1; 11 nucleotides line up with TRBD2. The trim removed 5 bases at V and 0 bases at J, leaving 15 bases unmatched. This CDR3 has 20 residues. The V gene's germline CDR1 is SGHVS and CDR2 FQNEAQ. CDR3 in DNA: TGTGCCAGCAGCACCCCGGGAAGACTAGCGGGGAGCTCCTCCTACAATGAGCAGTTCTTC. The encoded protein is CASSTPGRLAGSSSYNEQFF. Full variable domain (outside the CDR3, taken from reference TRBV7-8 and TRBJ2-1): GAGVSQSPRYKVAKRGQDVALRCDPISGHVSLFWYQQALGQGPEFLTYFQNEAQLDKSGLPSDRFFAERPEGSVSTLKIQRTQQEDSAVYLCASSTPGRLAGSSSYNEQFFGPGTRLTVL.

CDR3 protein: CASSFVTSGGWSTDTQYF. CDR3 coding DNA: TGTGCCAGCAGCTTCGTGACTAGCGGGGGGTGGAGCACAGATACGCAGTATTTT. The chain recombines TRBV7-2 with TRBJ2-3, with 13 bases lining up with TRBD2. This CDR3 spans 18 amino acids. In germline, CDR1 is SGHTA, CDR2 FQGNSA. V trimming: 3 bases; J trimming: 0 bases; junction bases outside the gene matches: 6.

This chain links TRBV27 with TRBJ2-6, with D uncertain. Germline CDR1 reads MNHEY; CDR2 reads SMNVEV (reference sequence). This CDR3 has 15 residues. V was pared by 4 bases and J by 0 bases, with 7 bases between. The CDR3, as DNA: TGTGCCAGCAGTTCGCACGGCTCTGGGGCCAACGTCCTGACTTTC. Amino acids: CASSSHGSGANVLTF.

V and J are TRBV2 and TRBJ2-7, with TRBD1 identical over 7 bases. The CDR3 is made up of 17 amino acids. The germline CDR1 and CDR2 sequences are SNHLY and FYNNEI. Germline trimming cut 4 bases from V and 0 bases from J; bases unmatched to any gene: 12. CDR3 sequence (DNA): TGTGCCAGCAGTGTCCCATATGGACAGGCTAACTCCTACGAGCAGTACTTC. Amino acids: CASSVPYGQANSYEQYF.

This clone has just one count. The rearrangement joins TRBV19 to TRBJ1-2, with D possibly TRBD1 on 6 matching bases. V was pared by 3 bases and J by 4 bases, with 15 bases between. Germline CDR1 reads LNHDA; CDR2 reads SQIVND (reference sequence). The CDR3 consists of 15 residues. CDR3 amino acids: CASSITPGAPYGYTF. The CDR3 DNA follows: TGTGCCAGTAGTATTACCCCAGGGGCCCCCTATGGCTACACCTTC.

The V gene is TRBV25-1, the J gene TRBJ1-1, with D hard to call. The V and J ends lost 4 bases and 3 bases respectively, with 12 bases between them. The germline V gene has CDR1 MGHDK and CDR2 SYGVNS. The CDR3 is 14 amino acids. The CDR3 sequence is CASSGPPRYTEAFF. Written as DNA, the CDR3 is TGTGCCAGCAGTGGTCCCCCCCGGTACACTGAAGCTTTCTTT. The whole variable domain, remainder taken from reference TRBV25-1 and TRBJ1-1, is EADIYQTPRYLVIGTGKKITLECSQTMGHDKMYWYQQDPGMELHLIHYSYGVNSTEKGDLSSESTVSRIRTEHFPLTLESARPSHTSQYLCASSGPPRYTEAFFGQGTRLTVV.

The chain has TRBV4-1 and TRBJ2-1; possible D gene TRBD2, 6 bases. The CDR3 spans 15 residues. V gave up 3 bases and J gave up 0 bases, with 9 bases separating them. Per germline, CDR1 MGHRA and CDR2 YSYEKL. CDR3 coding DNA: TGCGCCAGCAGCCAGGACGGGAGCTCCTACAATGAGCAGTTCTTC. Amino acids: CASSQDGSSYNEQFF.

This clone occurred a few times. This chain joins TRBV5-4 and TRBJ1-3; D gene ambiguous. The CDR3 totals 18 residues. The V and J ends lost 0 bases and 4 bases respectively, with 20 bases between them. Looked up from germline, CDR1 is SGHNT and CDR2 is YYREEE (reference sequence). Here the CDR3 reads CASSLVVHSKTSGNTIYF. CDR3 DNA: TGTGCCAGCAGCTTGGTGGTGCACAGCAAAACGTCCGGAAACACCATATATTTT. Supplemented by reference TRBV5-4 and TRBJ1-3, the full variable domain reads ETGVTQSPTHLIKTRGQQVTLRCSSQSGHNTVSWYQQALGQGPQFIFQYYREEENGRGNFPPRFSGLQFPNYSSELNVNALELDDSALYLCASSLVVHSKTSGNTIYFGEGSWLTVV.

Comment on this clone: This sample also contains other DNA sequences that code for the same CDR3. The chain joins TRBV10-3 to TRBJ2-7; D is unclear. Trimming stripped 0 bases from V and 3 bases from J, with 3 bases between. This CDR3 has 12 residues. The germline V gene encodes CDR1 ENHRY and CDR2 SYGVKD. Here the CDR3 DNA reads TGTGCCATCAGTGAGTCGAGCTACGAGCAGTACTTC. It yields the protein CAISESSYEQYF.

This chain uses TRBV3-1 (or the pseudogene TRBV3-2) with TRBJ2-1, with 10 bases aligning to TRBD1. The CDR3 loop spans 14 amino acids. Germline CDR1 and CDR2: LGHDT and YNNKEL (reference sequence). Trimming removed 6 bases from V and 8 bases from J; junction bases left unmatched: 7. The CDR3 DNA follows: TGTGCCAGCAGGCCAGGACAGGGGGTGGATGAGCAGTTCTTC. Its translation: CASRPGQGVDEQFF.

The chain is built from TRBV7-2 and TRBJ1-2; D remains unclear. The CDR3 has 13 residues. Deletions cut 4 bases from V and 8 bases from J, with 14 bases between. Germline V gives CDR1 SGHTA, CDR2 FQGNSA. The CDR3: CASSWRDLRGYTF. In DNA, the CDR3 is TGTGCCAGCAGCTGGCGGGATCTGCGGGGCTACACCTTC.